Shown below are 25 T cell receptor beta chains from a single sample sequenced in a study of a mutant IDH1 vaccine in newly diagnosed glioma (dated by TCRdb to the early 2020s). Interpreted using the paper, the time point label stands for: baseline, week 1 (first vaccination visit). Read against the paper, the sample's treatment or condition label means: pre-vaccination baseline after standard-of-care therapy. The library was built by means of the immunoSEQ multiplex PCR assay. Entries here come from immuneACCESS through TCRdb and include only in-frame sequences with V and J called. Some clones fail to appear in such tables; in the studies checked, an unresolved V gene covers under half of the shortfall, and the cause of the remainder is unknown. Here the sample has roughly 46,000 clones; 86% occur a single time. The ten largest clones capture 2.4% of the sample. This material consisted of PBMCs, taken from a glioma patient treated with radiotherapy, temozolomide or both. Receptors originate from a middle-aged man with glioma.

This chain uses TRBV5-4 with TRBJ2-3; D is unclear. V lost 3 bases to trimming and J lost 0 bases, with 11 bases between them. The germline V gene encodes CDR1 SGHNT and CDR2 YYREEE (reference sequence). This CDR3 has 15 residues. CDR3 sequence reads: CASSYGALSTDTQYF. CDR3 nucleotides: TGTGCCAGCAGCTACGGAGCCCTGAGCACAGATACGCAGTATTTT.

This chain connects TRBV7-2 to TRBJ1-5, with D tentatively TRBD1 (6 bases). The CDR3 extends over 13 amino acids. CDR1 and CDR2 (germline): SGHTA, FQGNSA. The V end lost 4 bases, the J end lost 4 bases, and 8 bases lay between the germline ends. CDR3 coding DNA: TGTGCCAGCAGCTCGGACAGAAATCAGCCCCAGCATTTT. As protein: CASSSDRNQPQHF.

CDR3 protein: CASKGWEDNEQFF. The CDR3 bases are TGTGCCAGCAAGGGGTGGGAAGACAATGAGCAGTTCTTC. This chain connects TRBV7-2 to TRBJ2-1; possible D gene TRBD1, 5 bases. Trimming cost V 7 bases and J 5 bases, with 12 bases left between them. The CDR3 consists of 13 residues. In germline, CDR1 is SGHTA, CDR2 FQGNSA.

The chain combines TRBV7-9 with TRBJ2-1, with 7 bases identical to TRBD2. The junction had 4 bases not matched to a gene; V was cut back by 5 bases and J by 0 bases. Germline CDR1 SEHNR, CDR2 FQNEAQ (reference sequence). The length of the CDR3 is 15 residues. The CDR3 DNA reads as TGTGCCAGCAGCGCTAGCGGAGACTCCTACAATGAGCAGTTCTTC. Translating gives CASSASGDSYNEQFF.

V and J are TRBV19 and TRBJ2-6; 8 bases line up with TRBD1. Germline loops: CDR1 LNHDA, CDR2 SQIVND (reference sequence). There are 19 residues in the CDR3. Trimming cost V 7 bases and J 4 bases; bases outside gene matches: 18. CDR3 sequence reads: CASNSQLNRGSLGANVLTF. The CDR3 DNA reads TGTGCCAGTAACTCACAGCTCAACAGGGGGTCCCTCGGGGCCAACGTCCTGACTTTC.

The chain carries TRBV19 and TRBJ2-2; the D is unclear. Germline CDR1 LNHDA, CDR2 SQIVND (reference sequence). Trimming removed 0 bases at V and 6 bases at J, with 8 bases between. The CDR3 has 14 residues. CDR3 sequence reads: CASSIDQGPGELFF. CDR3 sequence (DNA): TGTGCCAGTAGTATAGATCAAGGACCCGGGGAGCTGTTTTTT. The entire variable domain, with the rest obtained from reference TRBV19 and TRBJ2-2, is as follows: DGGITQSPKYLFRKEGQNVTLSCEQNLNHDAMYWYRQDPGQGLRLIYYSQIVNDFQKGDIAEGYSVSREKKESFPLTVTSAQKNPTAFYLCASSIDQGPGELFFGEGSRLTVL.

The V and J genes are TRBV7-2 and TRBJ2-3; the match to TRBD2 covers 11 bases. Germline loops: CDR1 SGHTA, CDR2 FQGNSA. This CDR3 region has 15 residues. Trimming removed 4 bases from V and 6 bases from J; junction bases left unmatched: 6. CDR3 region: CASSSNRLAGDTQYF. The CDR3 bases are TGTGCCAGCAGCTCCAACCGACTAGCGGGGGATACGCAGTATTTT.

This rearrangement joins TRBV5-1 to TRBJ2-7; the D gene is possibly TRBD2 (6 bases). This CDR3 has 15 amino acids. The ends were cut back, 1 base at V and 3 bases at J, with 14 bases in the middle. The germline gives CDR1 SGHRS, CDR2 YFSETQ. Here the CDR3 reads CASSLMGGGGYEQYF. CDR3 in DNA: TGCGCCAGCAGCTTGATGGGTGGGGGAGGCTACGAGCAGTACTTC.

This clone came up a few times. The rearrangement joins TRBV7-8 to TRBJ2-1; 7 bases align to TRBD1. J was trimmed by 3 bases and V by 2 bases; bases with no gene match: 1. The CDR3 spans 14 residues. Germline V CDR1 and CDR2: SGHVS, FQNEAQ. The CDR3 DNA follows: TGTGCCAGCAGCTTACGACAGGGCTACAATGAGCAGTTCTTC. It specifies CASSLRQGYNEQFF.

The genes are TRBV7-9 and TRBJ2-7; the match to TRBD2 covers 9 bases. V shed 4 bases, J shed 4 bases, and the junction held 14 bases outside the gene matches. The CDR3 has 17 amino acids. CDR1 is SEHNR, CDR2 FQNEAQ, per germline (reference sequence). The CDR3, as DNA: TGTGCCAGCAGCTCCTCGAGAATTAAGCGGGAGGCTTACGAGCAGTACTTC. Translating it yields CASSSSRIKREAYEQYF.

This sequence joins TRBV25-1 and TRBJ1-4, with 7 nucleotides matching TRBD1. Trimming removed 4 bases from V and 4 bases from J; junction bases left unmatched: 3. CDR3 size: 14 residues. Per the germline V gene, CDR1 is MGHDK and CDR2 is SYGVNS. CDR3 in amino acids: CASSGDSYNEKLFF. The CDR3 DNA follows: TGTGCCAGCAGTGGGGACAGTTATAATGAAAAACTGTTTTTT.

The chain's CDR3 is CASSGGSGREQYF. The CDR3 coding sequence is TGTGCCAGCAGTGGAGGGTCGGGCCGCGAGCAGTACTTC. The chain is built from TRBV2 and TRBJ2-7; possible D gene TRBD2, 5 bases. V lost 4 bases to trimming and J lost 6 bases, with 13 bases between them. There are 13 residues in the CDR3. Germline V gene lookup returns CDR1 SNHLY and CDR2 FYNNEI.

J is TRBJ2-5 and V is TRBV6-4, with D tentatively TRBD2 (6 bases). Trimming cost V 8 bases and J 5 bases, with 18 bases left between them. In germline, CDR1 is MRHNA, CDR2 SNTAGT. The CDR3 totals 14 residues. In DNA form, the CDR3 reads TGTGCCAGCCAAGGGATGGAGGGCGGGGAGACCCAGTACTTC. Its translation: CASQGMEGGETQYF.

CDR3 bases: TGTGCCAGCTCACCAGAGGTGGGGGAAGCTTTCTTT. This codes for CASSPEVGEAFF. This chain links TRBV18 with TRBJ1-1, with D uncertain. Germline assignment: CDR1 KGHSH and CDR2 LQKENI. Trimming pared 2 bases from V and 8 bases from J, leaving 9 bases between. The CDR3 spans 12 residues.

The J gene is TRBJ1-3, the V gene TRBV5-4, with D possibly matching TRBD1 (6 bases). With 1 base removed from V and 4 bases from J, the gap between germline ends came to 6 bases. Germline V CDR1 and CDR2: SGHNT, YYREEE (reference sequence). This CDR3 contains 13 residues. DNA for the CDR3: TGTGCCAGCAGCTTGACAGGGGGAAACACCATATATTTT. Amino acids: CASSLTGGNTIYF.

This clone was picked up a small number of times. The chain uses TRBV7-3 and TRBJ2-5, with 9 nucleotides matching TRBD1. Germline CDR1 SGHTA, CDR2 FQGTGA. The CDR3 runs 13 residues. J lost 5 bases, V lost 5 bases, and 3 bases had no gene match. In DNA, the CDR3 is TGTGCCAGCAGCACCGGGACAGGGGAGACCCAGTACTTC. Translating gives CASSTGTGETQYF.

The gene calls are TRBV5-4 and TRBJ2-7; 7 bases agree with TRBD1. CDR3 length equals 12 residues. J was trimmed by 6 bases and V by 5 bases; bases with no gene match: 5. Germline CDR1 SGHNT, CDR2 YYREEE (reference sequence). In DNA form, the CDR3 reads TGTGCCAGCAGTACGACAGGGTTCGAGCAGTACTTC. Its translation: CASSTTGFEQYF.

The V gene is TRBV5-6, the J gene TRBJ2-7; 9 bases match TRBD2. The CDR3 consists of 15 residues. The V gene's germline CDR1 is SGHDT and CDR2 YYEEEE. J gave up 3 bases and V 3 bases, and 7 bases lay outside the gene matches. CDR3 residues: CASSSPVAGDYEQYF. Written as DNA, the CDR3 is TGTGCCAGCAGCTCACCCGTAGCGGGAGACTACGAGCAGTACTTC.

The rearrangement joins TRBV13 to TRBJ2-3; TRBD2 aligns across 10 bases. V lost 6 bases to trimming and J lost 8 bases; unmatched junction nucleotides: 2. There are 12 residues in the CDR3. Germline CDR1 is PRHDT and CDR2 is FYEKMQ (reference sequence). Here the CDR3 reads CASRIAGGTQYF. As DNA, the CDR3 is TGTGCCAGCAGGATAGCGGGGGGTACGCAGTATTTT.

The chain is built from TRBV15 and TRBJ1-1; 8 bases agree with TRBD1. J was trimmed by 5 bases and V by 2 bases; bases with no gene match: 7. This CDR3 is built from 15 residues. Germline assignment: CDR1 LNHNV and CDR2 YYDKDF (reference sequence). CDR3 coding DNA: TGTGCCACCAGCAGACCCGCGACAGGGGAGACTGAAGCTTTCTTT. Its protein is CATSRPATGETEAFF. Using reference TRBV15 and TRBJ1-1 for the parts outside the CDR3, the full variable domain is DAMVIQNPRYQVTQFGKPVTLSCSQTLNHNVMYWYQQKSSQAPKLLFHYYDKDFNNEADTPDNFQSRRPNTSFCFLDIRSPGLGDTAMYLCATSRPATGETEAFFGQGTRLTVV.

The chain joins TRBV4-1 to TRBJ2-2, with no clear D. In germline, CDR1 is MGHRA, CDR2 YSYEKL. CDR3 length: 15 residues. The ends were cut back, 3 bases at V and 2 bases at J, with 10 bases in the middle. The CDR3 DNA reads as TGCGCCAGCAGCCAGGGCCACTTTAACACCGGGGAGCTGTTTTTT. Encoded protein: CASSQGHFNTGELFF.

The chain joins TRBV18 to TRBJ2-7, with a weak D call TRBD1 (5 bases). The CDR3 is 15 residues long. V was shortened by 2 bases and J by 2 bases, with 13 bases between the two germline ends. In germline, CDR1 is KGHSH, CDR2 LQKENI. The CDR3 bases are TGTGCCAGCTCACCAGGGGCAGGACGAACCTACGAGCAGTACTTC. Its protein is CASSPGAGRTYEQYF.

The chain couples TRBV11-2 to TRBJ1-1; perhaps TRBD1 as D (5 bases). The CDR3 sequence is 14 residues long. V was clipped by 3 bases and J by 4 bases, with 12 bases between them. Germline assignment: CDR1 SGHAT and CDR2 FQNNGV. The CDR3 DNA reads as TGTGCCAGCAGCTTGAACATGGGGCGCACTGAAGCTTTCTTT. This gives the protein CASSLNMGRTEAFF.

The chain couples TRBV7-2 to TRBJ2-7; D unresolved. The germline V gene encodes CDR1 SGHTA and CDR2 FQGNSA. The CDR3 is 14 amino acids. V lost 5 bases to trimming and J lost 0 bases, with 11 bases between them. In nucleotides, the CDR3 is TGTGCCAGCAGCCCTACCCCCTACTCCTACGAGCAGTACTTC. Protein: CASSPTPYSYEQYF.

This clone was found once. The chain joins TRBV5-1 to TRBJ2-3; 10 bases map to TRBD2. The germline gives CDR1 SGHRS, CDR2 YFSETQ. V gave up 3 bases and J gave up 1 base; unmatched junction bases: 8. This CDR3 contains 17 residues. This CDR3 is CASSSSLSGRRTDTQYF. The DNA of the CDR3 is TGCGCCAGCAGCTCGAGTCTTAGCGGGAGGCGCACAGATACGCAGTATTTT.